The rows below give T cell receptor beta chains drawn from one sample of a study of sequential checkpoint blockade in melanoma. Method: immunoSEQ multiplex PCR; TCRdb's copy keeps in-frame clones and lacks some. The table has approximately 34,000 clones, 80% to 90% seen once. The starting material was CD8+ T cells sorted from blood (inferred from file names), obtained from a patient given nivolumab and ipilimumab in sequence. The source is a human donor with melanoma. CDR3s include the opening cysteine and the closing phenylalanine or tryptophan.

CDR3aa: CASSLALEYGYTF; len: 13; v_gene: TRBV5-1
CDR3aa: CASSPPGGTEAFF; len: 13; v_gene: TRBV18
CDR3aa: CASSFGTGYEQYF; len: 13; v_gene: TRBV5-1
CDR3aa: CASSDQDSLQETQYF; len: 15; v_gene: TRBV27
CDR3aa: CASSLLDQETQYF; len: 13; v_gene: TRBV27
CDR3aa: CASSDGGAAYNEQFF; len: 15; v_gene: TRBV2
CDR3aa: CASSPWAKGWVNTEAFF; len: 17; v_gene: TRBV19
CDR3aa: CASSQGTSGDDEQYF; len: 15; v_gene: TRBV5-1
CDR3aa: CASRYGGEHNEQFF; len: 14; v_gene: TRBV19
CDR3aa: CASSLGEQGAKADTQYF; len: 17; v_gene: TRBV27
CDR3aa: CASNQVGVYEQYF; len: 13; v_gene: TRBV2
CDR3aa: CASSLAGATEAFF; len: 13; v_gene: TRBV5-1
CDR3aa: CASSFRGNEQFF; len: 12; v_gene: TRBV11-2
CDR3aa: CASSLVPGHPTNEKLFF; len: 17; v_gene: TRBV11-2
CDR3aa: CATSDGTGGATNEKLFF; len: 17; v_gene: TRBV15
CDR3aa: CATSRGLGTASTDTQYF; len: 17; v_gene: TRBV15
CDR3aa: CASSSVTGGLTGELFF; len: 16; v_gene: TRBV5-6
CDR3aa: CASSMGGPNGYTF; len: 13; v_gene: TRBV19
CDR3aa: CASSLSAGPSYNEQFF; len: 16; v_gene: TRBV27
CDR3aa: CASSTTGSSYNEQFF; len: 15; v_gene: TRBV19
CDR3aa: CASSIEESNTEAFF; len: 14; v_gene: TRBV19
CDR3aa: CASIPDRGGISGANVLTF; len: 18; v_gene: TRBV28
CDR3aa: CASKLGGNEQFF; len: 12; v_gene: TRBV19
CDR3aa: CASRPTGFTSNEQFF; len: 15; v_gene: TRBV6-5
CDR3aa: CASSQSPAGLNQPQHF; len: 16; v_gene: TRBV7-8
CDR3aa: CASSQGLANADYNEQFF; len: 17; v_gene: TRBV5-1
CDR3aa: CASLANQPQHF; len: 11; v_gene: TRBV21-1
CDR3aa: CASSLWSGTEAFF; len: 13; v_gene: TRBV7-2
CDR3aa: CASSLMSGASYEQYF; len: 15; v_gene: TRBV28
CDR3aa: CASSVGFGTGEKLFF; len: 15; v_gene: TRBV9
CDR3aa: CASSSGTGGTYEQYF; len: 15; v_gene: TRBV19
CDR3aa: CSAAPEGFSSYEQYF; len: 15; v_gene: TRBV29-1
CDR3aa: CAISTGFTGNQPQHF; len: 15; v_gene: TRBV10-3
CDR3aa: CASSTTGSPHEQYF; len: 14; v_gene: TRBV19
CDR3aa: CASSLFSRNEQFF; len: 13; v_gene: TRBV5-6
CDR3aa: CASSLDTGHEKLFF; len: 14; v_gene: TRBV5-4
CDR3aa: CASNPPGRGGVAQYF; len: 15; v_gene: TRBV28
CDR3aa: CASSQDDRDNYGYTF; len: 15; v_gene: TRBV4-1
CDR3aa: CASSPPPGARSYEQYF; len: 16; v_gene: TRBV28
CDR3aa: CASRGTSGGTDTQYF; len: 15; v_gene: TRBV2
CDR3aa: CSVVFLEGYEQYF; len: 13; v_gene: TRBV29-1
CDR3aa: CASSDGTSGYEQYF; len: 14; v_gene: TRBV5-1
CDR3aa: CSVEDPDRGSYNEQFF; len: 16; v_gene: TRBV29-1
CDR3aa: CASSLAGDISYEQYF; len: 15; v_gene: TRBV7-8
CDR3aa: CASSSPLTISEQFF; len: 14; v_gene: TRBV5-4
CDR3aa: CASSELRTGGREKLFF; len: 16; v_gene: TRBV2
CDR3aa: CASSSDRTYEQYF; len: 13; v_gene: TRBV9
CDR3aa: CASSYFGDEAFF; len: 12; v_gene: TRBV6-5
CDR3aa: CAWSEGTDGINYGYTF; len: 16; v_gene: TRBV30
CDR3aa: CASSHLRTSGRSNSYEQYF; len: 19; v_gene: TRBV27
CDR3aa: CASAGSGGSYNEQFF; len: 15; v_gene: TRBV9
CDR3aa: CASSQLTLNSYNEQFF; len: 16; v_gene: TRBV4-1
CDR3aa: CASKSMEGEKLFF; len: 13; v_gene: TRBV25-1
CDR3aa: CASSPMDSNDSPLHF; len: 15; v_gene: TRBV4-1